Listed here is a single TCR beta chain. The V and J ends lost 2 bases and 7 bases respectively, with 15 bases between them. CDR3 length: 15 residues. Germline lookup yields CDR1 LGHDT and CDR2 YNNKEL (reference sequence). Two negative PCRs, clearance, or symptom resolution had been documented for recovered Cohort 3 donors. TCRdb's copy holds only in-frame clones and misses some; the assay was immunoSEQ multiplex PCR. This sample has about 190,000 clones; approximately 88% occur once, and the top ten carry about 3.5%. The sample comes from a study of blood T cell repertoires in COVID-19. On the study more broadly: Acute and convalescent COVID-19 specimens originated in the United States, Italy and Spain. T cells, B-cell-depleted T cells, or PBMCs supplied cDNA or gDNA.

The J gene is TRBJ2-1, the V gene TRBV3-1 (or the pseudogene TRBV3-2); D perhaps matches TRBD1 (5 bases). Sequencing used PBMCs or T cells enriched from blood (not recorded which). The receptor comes from a woman aged 30 to 39 who had recovered from COVID-19. DNA of the CDR3: TGTGCCAGCAGCCAATATCAGGGCGGTACAAATGAGCAGTTCTTC. Translation: CASSQYQGGTNEQFF.